This T cell receptor beta chain was captured by sequencing in a study of read filtering for tumor transcriptome and immune sequencing. For the study at large: Mean patient age was 65.9 years, range roughly 40 to 85; around 17 male, more than 11 female.

This clonotype was detected ten times or more. Molecular barcoded adaptors covering alpha/delta and beta/gamma chains were used on approximately 440 ng RNA. TCRdb independently ran MiXCR on the reads; one entry per CDR3 protein. This sample yields tens of thousands of distinct CDR3 sequences, of which roughly 19% are seen a single time; about a sixth belongs to the top ten. CDR3 length: 15 amino acids. The germline V gene has CDR1 SGHNT and CDR2 YENEEA. V was pared by 1 base and J by 4 bases, with 14 bases between. The sequence was obtained from a donor at least 40 years old with multiple myeloma. Sequenced sample: a population of CD138-negative cells sorted from bone marrow. This chain links TRBV11-3 with TRBJ2-7, with D possibly being TRBD2 (6 bases). CDR3 loop: CASSLVGREIYEQYF. In DNA, the CDR3 is TGTGCCAGCAGCTTAGTAGGACGGGAGATATACGAGCAGTACTTC.